This TCR beta chain was sequenced during a study of beta chain features in type 1 diabetes (dated by TCRdb to 2017 to 2018). In the study overall: Patients and healthy donors did not differ in mean age, gender distribution, total cell number or subset yield. The study compared TCRB repertoires of sorted circulating CD4+ T cell subsets between recently diagnosed type 1 diabetes patients and matched healthy donors. A total of under 140,000,000 sorted cells were examined across all samples, and the number of cells per subset was strongly correlated with RNA yield. Regulatory and stem cell-like memory subsets were obtained from only 8 patients and roughly 8 healthy donors, while naive and central memory subsets were obtained from all 30 or so donors.

The entire amount of isolated RNA was reverse transcribed using the High Capacity cDNA Reverse Transcription Kit, so the sequenced TCRB transcripts were expressed ones. Deep immunoSEQ sequencing was performed on naive, central memory and regulatory T cell samples, with an average of approximately 3.9 million total reads per sample. Sorted cells were lysed in RLT buffer and RNA was extracted with DNase-treated RNeasy Micro or Mini kits, depending on cell number. Each cell subset was processed separately to prevent cross-contamination, with patient and healthy donor samples processed together. TCRB sequences were amplified from cDNA with the immunoSEQ multiplex PCR, producing 87-bp fragments spanning the CDR3 region. The amplicons were sequenced using the Illumina HiSeq platform. The published analysis was carried out like this. PCR bias was corrected computationally using synthetic template baselines, and reads within Hamming distance 2 were collapsed, with unmergeable singletons discarded. Reads were aligned to IMGT to assign V, D and J genes, CDR3 length, and insertions or deletions at six rearrangement sites. Within each subset, clonotype counts were normalized to the number of sorted cells before true diversity and Gini coefficients were calculated with the tcR R package. The overlap coefficient, calculated on TCRB nucleotide sequences, was used to measure repertoire sharing. Out-of-frame TCRB sequences from naive cells were analyzed as a proxy for the pre-selection repertoire. TCRdb holds this immuneACCESS table with in-frame rearrangements only. Some clones are missing; in checked studies, unresolved V genes explain under half, and the rest has no known cause. The V and J calls and clone size come from that table; D and trimming were worked out from the DNA. The sample data list about 620,000 clones, and roughly 15% of these were observed just once. Together, the top ten hold around 0.095% of the sample.

Each donor gave one peripheral blood draw, approximately 100 mL on average, collected into heparinised tubes. A BD FACSAria II was used to sort naive, central memory, regulatory and stem cell-like memory CD4+ T cells with a panel that included CD45RO, CCR7, CD25, CD127, CD95 and CD27. A purity above 98% was achieved for all sorted populations. PBMCs were isolated right away by Lymphoprep density gradient centrifugation and were stained directly, without culture. To minimize batch effects, samples were stained and sorted in pairs, one healthy donor with one patient per experiment. What the research found in general, with its limitations: PCR may preferentially amplify shorter templates, but because patient and control samples were amplified and corrected together, any resulting skew would affect both groups equally. At VDJ recombination sites, patients with type 1 diabetes made fewer insertions and deleted more nucleotides, a pattern implying thymic rearrangement abnormalities. Because cDNA was sequenced instead of genomic DNA, activated cells with high expression could be over-represented, although the groups did not differ in activation or CD3 levels. Naive, central memory and regulatory TCRB repertoires appeared to be more similar among patients than among healthy donors. Type 1 diabetes patients showed a moderate but significant shortening of TCRB CDR3 length in all four CD4+ subsets. Only small numbers of individuals were included in the HLA sub-analyses, which left unresolved whether HLA type had any influence on TCRB rearrangement.

From the cysteine through the phenylalanine, the CDR3 covers 17 amino acids. The retained sequence is limited to the CDR3, 51 bases, with the frame set at the first base. Based on the germline V gene (reference sequence), the CDR1 and CDR2 sequences are SEHNR and FQNEAQ. V ends up 2 bases short and J 0 bases short, with an unmatched junction base count of 2. Remarks on this clone: The target of this receptor is not known. No base qualities exist here, and no much larger clone lies one base off it.

The sequence derives from a man between 18 and 29 years old in good health. The V and J segments used are TRBV7-9 and TRBJ2-3; the central 13 bases match TRBD2. The sequenced sample consisted of naive CD4+ T cells from blood. The sample's cell subset or site, from its label and the paper: true naive CD4+ T cells. The nucleotides are TGTGCCAGCAGCTTAAGACTAGCGGGGGGTAGCACAGATACGCAGTATTTT. Protein translation: CASSLRLAGGSTDTQYF.